This entry concerns a single T cell receptor beta chain. This clone's antigen is unknown. Base qualities are not provided; no much larger clone lies one nucleotide away. Focal radiation therapy combined with CTLA-4 blockade (ipilimumab) was tested in patients with chemo-refractory metastatic non-small-cell lung cancer. The germline V gene sets CDR1 to SGHAT and CDR2 to FQNNGV. Counted from cysteine to phenylalanine, this CDR3 has 15 amino acids. CDR3 DNA only is kept here, 45 bases in frame from base 1. Cut back by 6 bases and 2 bases, the V and J ends lie 15 bases apart. The sample belongs to a study of radiotherapy plus CTLA-4 blockade in lung cancer (dated by TCRdb to between 2018 and 2020). With respect to the entire study: Objective responses occurred in roughly 19% of enrolled patients, and less than 35% achieved disease control.

Broad study findings and their caveats: After treatment with radiotherapy and ipilimumab, TCR clones that originated in tumors expanded in peripheral blood. Early dynamic changes in blood T cell clones, together with increased serum interferon-beta after radiation, were reported as the strongest predictors of response.

The library was produced with the immunoSEQ multiplex PCR assay. The immuneACCESS repertoire file appears here via TCRdb, limited to in-frame rearrangements. These files lack a portion of the clones; in checked studies, under half of the deficit traces to unresolved V genes, and the cause of the others is not known. The sample data list 45,000 or so clones, and 73% of these were observed just once. The top ten hold roughly 3.5% of the sample. This clonotype originated in a human donor with non-small cell lung cancer who had a complete response to radiotherapy plus ipilimumab. The chain links TRBV11-2 with TRBJ2-3; the D gene lacks a confident call. Sequencing used peripheral blood, obtained from a patient treated with radiotherapy plus ipilimumab. The CDR3 in this case is CASRLGSANTDTQYF. The DNA sequence reads TGTGCCAGCAGGCTCGGCAGCGCAAACACAGATACGCAGTATTTT.